These 21 T cell receptor beta chains share one sample of origin, sequenced in a study of shared clonotypes between healthy human individuals. Sequencing was performed with immunoSEQ multiplex PCR; in TCRdb, only in-frame clones are kept and a portion is missing. The sample consists of about 2.3 million clones, 85% to 95% of them appearing once. Input material: naive CD4+ T cells from PBMCs. Subset specified: CD45RA+ positively selected. The receptors derive from a man aged 18 to 29 in good health. Some clones in this sample may be carry-over from other donors' samples.

This clone has just one count. This chain joins TRBV6-6 and TRBJ2-1; 7 bases match TRBD1. The CDR3 length is 16 residues. Germline-derived CDR1 and CDR2 are MNHNY and SVGAGI (reference sequence). Losses at the gene ends were 4 bases for V and 5 bases for J; bases not matched to a gene: 11. CDR3: CASSFRGHVSNNEQFF. CDR3 sequence (DNA): TGTGCCAGCAGTTTTAGGGGGCACGTCTCAAACAATGAGCAGTTCTTC.

About this clone: Other DNA sequences within the sample encode an identical CDR3. This rearrangement joins TRBV5-4 to TRBJ2-5; no reliable D call. The length of the CDR3 is 12 residues. Trimming left V 0 bases short and J 5 bases short, with 5 bases between. Looked up from germline, CDR1 is SGHNT and CDR2 is YYREEE (reference sequence). CDR3 region: CASSLAQETQYF. The DNA of the CDR3 is TGTGCCAGCAGCTTGGCCCAGGAGACCCAGTACTTC.

This chain links TRBV4-3 with TRBJ1-2; D remains unclear. CDR1 is LGHNA, CDR2 YSLEER, per germline. CDR3 length: 14 residues. V gave up 4 bases and J gave up 3 bases, with 12 bases separating them. The CDR3 region is CASSPQGRDYGYTF. CDR3 nucleotides: TGCGCCAGCAGCCCACAAGGACGAGACTATGGCTACACCTTC.

The V and J genes are TRBV29-1 and TRBJ1-1, with TRBD1 matching over 8 bases. The CDR3 is made up of 12 amino acids. With 6 bases clipped from V and 8 bases from J, the junction kept 8 bases outside the gene matches. Germline CDR1 SQVTM, CDR2 ANQGSEA. The CDR3 DNA sequence: TGCAGCGTCGGAAACAGGGGGTGGGAAGCTTTCTTT. Translated: CSVGNRGWEAFF. Based on the CDR3 plus reference TRBV29-1 and TRBJ1-1, the full variable domain is SAVISQKPSRDICQRGTSLTIQCQVDSQVTMMFWYRQQPGQSLTLIATANQGSEATYESGFVIDKFPISRPNLTFSTLTVSNMSPEDSSIYLCSVGNRGWEAFFGQGTRLTVV.

CDR3 in amino acids: CASSLGLLAGGANEQYF. CDR3 sequence (DNA): TGTGCCAGCAGCTTAGGACTACTAGCGGGCGGAGCGAACGAGCAGTACTTC. The chain carries TRBV11-2 and TRBJ2-7; TRBD2 aligns across 9 bases. This CDR3 comprises 17 residues. The germline CDR1 and CDR2 sequences are SGHAT and FQNNGV. V gave up 1 base and J gave up 5 bases; unmatched junction bases: 12.

The chain joins TRBV28 to TRBJ2-7; 8 bases line up with TRBD1. After removal of 3 bases from V and 5 bases from J, the junction contained 15 bases not matched to a gene. Per germline, CDR1 MDHEN and CDR2 SYDVKM. The CDR3 is 17 residues long. The CDR3 here is CASSLPPAAQGVNEQYF. CDR3 coding DNA: TGTGCCAGCAGTTTGCCCCCGGCCGCACAGGGGGTCAACGAGCAGTACTTC.

This chain joins TRBV5-1 and TRBJ1-1, with D hard to call. Germline V gene data show CDR1 as SGHRS and CDR2 as YFSETQ. Trimming took 5 bases from V and 1 from J, leaving 9 bases between them. There are 13 residues in the CDR3. The CDR3 DNA follows: TGCGCCAGCAGGTCTCAGTCGAACACTGAAGCTTTCTTT. As protein: CASRSQSNTEAFF.

The chain carries TRBV28 and TRBJ1-4; D call uncertain. Germline assignment: CDR1 MDHEN and CDR2 SYDVKM. V lost 5 bases and J lost 2, with 6 bases in between. CDR3 size: 13 residues. The CDR3 sequence: CASSVQTNEKLFF. The CDR3 coding sequence is TGTGCCAGCAGTGTGCAGACTAATGAAAAACTGTTTTTT. Full variable domain (outside the CDR3, taken from reference TRBV28 and TRBJ1-4): DVKVTQSSRYLVKRTGEKVFLECVQDMDHENMFWYRQDPGLGLRLIYFSYDVKMKEKGDIPEGYSVSREKKERFSLILESASTNQTSMYLCASSVQTNEKLFFGSGTQLSVL.

The chain employs TRBV28 and TRBJ2-3; D remains ambiguous. Germline V gene lookup returns CDR1 MDHEN and CDR2 SYDVKM. Deletions cut 1 base from V and 7 bases from J, with 12 bases between. There are 14 residues in the CDR3. The CDR3 sequence is CASSLLGPRNTQYF. In DNA form, the CDR3 reads TGTGCCAGCAGTTTATTAGGCCCTAGGAATACGCAGTATTTT.

This chain uses TRBV11-3 with TRBJ1-1; TRBD1 matches 7 bases. CDR1 is SGHNT, CDR2 YENEEA, per germline. J gave up 6 bases and V 1 base, and 2 bases lay outside the gene matches. This CDR3 spans 13 amino acids. The CDR3 DNA follows: TGTGCCAGCAGCTTAGGAGGGACAGCTGAAGCTTTCTTT. Translated, it gives CASSLGGTAEAFF. Drawing the rest from reference TRBV11-3 and TRBJ1-1, the complete variable domain is EAGVVQSPRYKIIEKKQPVAFWCNPISGHNTLYWYLQNLGQGPELLIRYENEEAVDDSQLPKDRFSAERLKGVDSTLKIQPAELGDSAVYLCASSLGGTAEAFFGQGTRLTVV.

This chain connects TRBV29-1 to TRBJ2-2, with 9 positions matching TRBD2. CDR3 length: 17 residues. Germline CDR1 reads SQVTM; CDR2 reads ANQGSEA. V was pared by 1 base and J by 0 bases, with 6 bases of the junction left unmatched. The CDR3 coding sequence is TGCAGCGTTGAAGGGTCGACTAGCGGCACGAACACCGGGGAGCTGTTTTTT. This translates into CSVEGSTSGTNTGELFF.

This clone appeared a single time. V and J are TRBV18 and TRBJ1-5; 7 nucleotides align to TRBD1. V shed 1 base and J 4 bases; nucleotides not matched to a gene: 4. Germline V gene lookup returns CDR1 KGHSH and CDR2 LQKENI. The CDR3 totals 15 residues. This CDR3 reads CASSPQGQVNQPQHF. DNA for the CDR3: TGTGCCAGCTCACCACAAGGACAGGTTAATCAGCCCCAGCATTTT. The whole variable domain, filled in from reference TRBV18 and TRBJ1-5, reads NAGVMQNPRHLVRRRGQEARLRCSPMKGHSHVYWYRQLPEEGLKFMVYLQKENIIDESGMPKERFSAEFPKEGPSILRIQQVVRGDSAAYFCASSPQGQVNQPQHFGDGTRLSIL.

This rearrangement joins TRBV28 to TRBJ2-7; D is perhaps TRBD1 or TRBD2 (5 bases each). CDR1 and CDR2 from the germline V gene are MDHEN and SYDVKM. With 3 bases removed from V and 1 base from J, the gap between germline ends came to 13 bases. The CDR3 spans 15 residues. The CDR3 DNA is TGTGCCAGCAGTTTTGTCGGGACCCCATCCTACGAGCAGTACTTC. Translating it yields CASSFVGTPSYEQYF.

This chain joins TRBV19 and TRBJ2-7, with a tentative D call TRBD2 (5 bases). The V gene's germline CDR1 is LNHDA and CDR2 SQIVND (reference sequence). V was clipped by 3 bases and J by 7 bases, with 13 bases between them. This CDR3 is 13 amino acids long. The CDR3 DNA reads as TGTGCCAGTAGTATGGCGGGTCGAGGGGAGCAGTACTTC. This encodes CASSMAGRGEQYF.

The chain is built from TRBV5-1 and TRBJ2-1, with D perhaps TRBD2 (5 bases). V shed 4 bases and J shed 5 bases, with 13 bases lying between them. There are 14 residues in the CDR3. CDR1 is SGHRS, CDR2 YFSETQ, per germline. The CDR3, as DNA: TGCGCCAGCAGCCTCGGGAACCGTGACAATGAGCAGTTCTTC. It is translated as CASSLGNRDNEQFF.

The chain uses TRBV4-2 and TRBJ1-5, with unresolved D. The CDR3 loop spans 16 amino acids. CDR1 is LGHNA and CDR2 is YNFKEQ in the germline V gene. Deletions cut 0 bases from V and 0 bases from J, with 9 bases between. The CDR3: CASSQEAGVSNQPQHF. The CDR3 nucleotides read TGTGCCAGCAGCCAAGAGGCGGGAGTTAGCAATCAGCCCCAGCATTTT.

Only a few counts were recorded for this clone. Other DNA sequences in this sample translate to the same CDR3. The chain recombines TRBV30 with TRBJ1-5; TRBD1 matches 7 bases. The CDR3 sequence is 13 residues long. Trimming took 2 bases from V and 7 from J; bases not matched to a gene: 5. CDR1 is GTSNPN and CDR2 is SVGIG in the germline V gene (reference sequence). The CDR3, as DNA: TGTGCCTGGAGTCCTCAGGGGGACCAGCCCCAGCATTTT. This sequence encodes CAWSPQGDQPQHF. The full variable domain, in which reference TRBV30 and TRBJ1-5 provide the parts outside the CDR3, is SQTIHQWPATLVQPVGSPLSLECTVEGTSNPNLYWYRQAAGRGLQLLFYSVGIGQISSEVPQNLSASRPQDRQFILSSKKLLLSDSGFYLCAWSPQGDQPQHFGDGTRLSIL.

This chain links TRBV28 with TRBJ1-2, with D tentatively TRBD1 (5 bases). V was trimmed by 3 bases and J by 4 bases, leaving 15 bases between them. This CDR3 spans 15 amino acids. The germline V gene has CDR1 MDHEN and CDR2 SYDVKM. DNA of the CDR3: TGTGCCAGCAGTTTCCCTTCAGGGAACCCCTATGGCTACACCTTC. This encodes CASSFPSGNPYGYTF.

V gene TRBV5-1 combines with J gene TRBJ1-1, with a tentative D call TRBD1 (6 bases). The V and J ends lost 0 bases and 1 base respectively, with 13 bases between them. This CDR3 is 16 amino acids long. Germline loops: CDR1 SGHRS, CDR2 YFSETQ. The CDR3 is CASSLVSGGQNTEAFF. CDR3 nucleotides: TGCGCCAGCAGCTTGGTGTCCGGGGGGCAGAACACTGAAGCTTTCTTT.

The chain uses TRBV6-5 and TRBJ2-5; D call uncertain. CDR1 is MNHEY, CDR2 SVGAGI, per germline. The CDR3 has 16 amino acids. Deletions cut 0 bases from V and 5 bases from J, with 16 bases between. CDR3 coding DNA: TGTGCCAGCAGTTACTCGGGAATACCCGGATTTGAGACCCAGTACTTC. It specifies CASSYSGIPGFETQYF.

The chain is built from TRBV5-1 and TRBJ2-2; D uncertain. V was trimmed by 2 bases and J by 5 bases, leaving 13 bases between them. The CDR3 length is 15 residues. Germline V gives CDR1 SGHRS, CDR2 YFSETQ. The CDR3 spells CASSFLTGPTGELFF. The CDR3 bases are TGCGCCAGCAGCTTCCTTACCGGGCCTACCGGGGAGCTGTTTTTT. Drawing the rest from reference TRBV5-1 and TRBJ2-2, the complete variable domain is KAGVTQTPRYLIKTRGQQVTLSCSPISGHRSVSWYQQTPGQGLQFLFEYFSETQRNKGNFPGRFSGRQFSNSRSEMNVSTLELGDSALYLCASSFLTGPTGELFFGEGSRLTVL.